This T cell receptor (beta chain) was observed in a study of blood T cell repertoires in COVID-19. Source study methods: Reference gene primer amplification yielded estimated nucleated cell counts. Assay used: immunoSEQ multiplex PCR; TCRdb lists only in-frame clones, some missing. The DNA was the basis for D and trimming; V, J and clone size are from that table. The table lists a few hundred thousand clones, approximately 90% of them singletons. CDR3 length: 16 residues. V shed 0 bases and J shed 0 bases, with 12 bases lying between them. Germline V gene data show CDR1 as LGHNA and CDR2 as YNFKEQ. Sample: PBMCs or T cells enriched from blood (not recorded which). The J gene is TRBJ2-7, the V gene TRBV4-2; possible D gene TRBD2, 5 bases. The clonotype comes from a man aged 18 to 35 who had recovered from COVID-19. The CDR3 nucleotides are TGTGCCAGCAGCCAAGAGAACAGCGGATCCTCCTACGAGCAGTACTTC. Amino acid sequence: CASSQENSGSSYEQYF.